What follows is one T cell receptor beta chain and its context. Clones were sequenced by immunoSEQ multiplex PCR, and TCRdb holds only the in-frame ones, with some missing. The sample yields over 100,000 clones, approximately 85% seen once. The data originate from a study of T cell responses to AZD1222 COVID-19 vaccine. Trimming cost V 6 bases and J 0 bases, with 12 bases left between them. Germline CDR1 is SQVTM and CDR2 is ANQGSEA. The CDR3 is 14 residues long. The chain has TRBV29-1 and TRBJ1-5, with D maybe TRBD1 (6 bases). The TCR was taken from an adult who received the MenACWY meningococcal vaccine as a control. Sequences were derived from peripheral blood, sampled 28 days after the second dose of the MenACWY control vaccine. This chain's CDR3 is CSVAQGLSNQPQHF. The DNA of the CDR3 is TGCAGCGTCGCACAGGGACTTAGCAATCAGCCCCAGCATTTT.